Below, 24 T cell receptor beta chains from the same sample are listed, as sequenced in a study of cytomegalovirus exposure and HLA in healthy donors. The PCR made use of 60 Vbeta and 13 Jbeta primers. TCRdb keeps only in-frame clones here, not all; method: immunoSEQ multiplex PCR. The sample lists 160,000 or so clones, approximately 88% occurring once. Sequences were obtained from PBMCs. The source is a woman younger than 30 in good health and CMV-seronegative.

This chain joins TRBV4-2 and TRBJ1-6; a possible D gene is TRBD1 (5 bases). This CDR3 is 16 amino acids long. Germline loops: CDR1 LGHNA, CDR2 YNFKEQ. V gave up 1 base and J gave up 9 bases, with 16 bases separating them. The DNA for the CDR3 is TGTGCCAGCAGCCAAGGATCGGGGGGTGGAGGTTCACCCCTCCACTTT. Its translation is CASSQGSGGGGSPLHF.

V usage is TRBV28 and J usage is TRBJ1-5, with TRBD1 identical over 9 bases. The CDR3 totals 16 residues. The V gene's germline CDR1 is MDHEN and CDR2 SYDVKM. J was trimmed by 3 bases and V by 4 bases; bases with no gene match: 7. The CDR3 DNA follows: TGTGCCAGCAGTTCAACCGGGACAGGGTCCAATCAGCCCCAGCATTTT. Its translation: CASSSTGTGSNQPQHF.

The rearrangement joins TRBV6-5 to TRBJ1-5, with D possibly matching TRBD1 (6 bases). The V gene's germline CDR1 is MNHEY and CDR2 SVGAGI. V lost 6 bases to trimming and J lost 0 bases, with 12 bases between them. There are 15 residues in the CDR3. The CDR3 DNA reads TGTGCCAGCAGGTTTGACAGGTATAGCAATCAGCCCCAGCATTTT. Translation: CASRFDRYSNQPQHF.

This sequence joins TRBV9 and TRBJ1-4; D remains ambiguous. The ends were cut back, 6 bases at V and 0 bases at J, with 6 bases in the middle. Germline CDR1 SGDLS, CDR2 YYNGEE. This CDR3 is 13 amino acids long. The CDR3 DNA follows: TGTGCCAGCAACCGGGCAACTAATGAAAAACTGTTTTTT. This codes for CASNRATNEKLFF.

Comment on this clone: At one boundary the junction diverges from the germline segment, which might be a read error. The CDR3 DNA reads as TGTGCCAACAGCCGTGCGGGGGGCTACACCTTC. Translating gives CANSRAGGYTF. This chain joins TRBV7-9 and TRBJ1-2; D uncertain. Germline V gene sequence: CDR1 SEHNR, CDR2 FQNEAQ (reference sequence). The CDR3 totals 11 residues.

This sequence joins TRBV4-1 and TRBJ2-7; TRBD1 might be the D (6 bases). From germline, CDR1 is MGHRA and CDR2 YSYEKL. The V gene lost 1 base and the J gene lost 1 base, with 11 bases spanning the gap. The CDR3 length is 15 residues. CDR3 sequence reads: CASSQVPGQSYEQYF. CDR3 nucleotides: TGCGCCAGCAGCCAAGTTCCAGGACAGTCCTACGAGCAGTACTTC.

The chain carries TRBV11-3 and TRBJ2-1, with 8 bases identical to TRBD2. V lost 1 base and J lost 4; bases outside the gene matches: 3. The CDR3 length is 15 residues. The germline gives CDR1 SGHNT, CDR2 YENEEA. CDR3 nucleotide sequence: TGTGCCAGCAGCTTAGGGACTAGCTTGTACAATGAGCAGTTCTTC. Encoded protein: CASSLGTSLYNEQFF.

This clone was observed a handful of times. The V gene is TRBV6-4, the J gene TRBJ2-3, with D maybe TRBD1 (6 bases). V dropped 3 bases and J dropped 1 base, with 11 bases sitting between them. The CDR3 runs 15 residues. Per germline, CDR1 MRHNA and CDR2 SNTAGT. Here the CDR3 DNA reads TGTGCCAGCAGTGAAAGGGCAGGGGGCACAGATACGCAGTATTTT. Translated, it gives CASSERAGGTDTQYF.

The chain links TRBV13 to TRBJ2-7, with 9 bases lining up with TRBD1. This CDR3 spans 14 amino acids. The germline V gene has CDR1 PRHDT and CDR2 FYEKMQ (reference sequence). With V trimmed by 6 bases and J by 3 bases, 6 bases remained unmatched. The CDR3 loop is CASRRTGGNYEQYF. DNA for the CDR3: TGTGCCAGCAGGCGAACAGGGGGCAACTACGAGCAGTACTTC.

This sequence joins TRBV7-7 and TRBJ2-5; TRBD1 matches at 7 bases. The V and J ends lost 5 bases and 1 base, in that order; junction bases with no gene match: 4. The CDR3 consists of 14 residues. Germline-derived CDR1 and CDR2 are SSHAT and FNYEAQ (reference sequence). The DNA of the CDR3 is TGTGCCAGCAGCGCAAACAGGGGCCAAGAGACCCAGTACTTC. This codes for CASSANRGQETQYF.

In its sample, this clone was seen once. This sequence joins TRBV11-2 and TRBJ2-3; TRBD1 matches 7 bases. Germline values: CDR1 SGHAT, CDR2 FQNNGV. V dropped 5 bases and J dropped 5; count of bases not matched to a gene: 7. CDR3 size: 14 residues. The CDR3 sequence: CASSPGQVVDTQYF. The CDR3 coding sequence is TGTGCCAGCAGCCCCGGACAGGTCGTAGATACGCAGTATTTT.

The chain couples TRBV10-3 to TRBJ2-1; D call uncertain. Germline V lookup: CDR1 ENHRY, CDR2 SYGVKD. V was clipped by 6 bases and J by 0 bases, with 12 bases between them. The CDR3 contains 15 residues. The CDR3 DNA sequence: TGTGCCATCAGAGACACAAAGAGCTCCTACAATGAGCAGTTCTTC. Protein sequence: CAIRDTKSSYNEQFF.

The chain uses TRBV28 and TRBJ2-7; 8 bases agree with TRBD2. The germline V gene encodes CDR1 MDHEN and CDR2 SYDVKM. There are 15 residues in the CDR3. With 8 bases clipped from V and 5 bases from J, the junction kept 14 bases outside the gene matches. This CDR3 reads CASLTIRGGSHEQYF. The CDR3 coding sequence is TGTGCCAGCCTGACCATACGGGGGGGCAGCCACGAGCAGTACTTC.

The V gene is TRBV6-4, the J gene TRBJ2-2; TRBD1 matches 7 bases. CDR1 and CDR2 from the germline V gene are MRHNA and SNTAGT. Trimming removed 4 bases from V and 3 bases from J; junction bases left unmatched: 2. The CDR3 contains 14 residues. CDR3 nucleotides: TGTGCCAGCAGTGGACAGGGCCACACCGGGGAGCTGTTTTTT. Its translation: CASSGQGHTGELFF.

V is TRBV14 and J is TRBJ2-3; D might be TRBD1 (6 bases). V dropped 4 bases and J dropped 1 base, with 12 bases sitting between them. The length of the CDR3 is 15 residues. CDR1 and CDR2 (germline): SGHDN, FVKESK. In DNA form, the CDR3 reads TGTGCCAGCAGCCTCGCCGGGACACGCACAGATACGCAGTATTTT. It encodes CASSLAGTRTDTQYF.

This chain links TRBV5-1 with TRBJ2-6, with D unclear. Looked up from germline, CDR1 is SGHRS and CDR2 is YFSETQ. CDR3 size: 17 residues. V lost 0 bases, J lost 0 bases, and 10 bases lay in between. The CDR3, as DNA: TGCGCCAGCAGCTTGGACAGCACTTACTCTGGGGCCAACGTCCTGACTTTC. Encoded protein: CASSLDSTYSGANVLTF.

V usage is TRBV11-2 and J usage is TRBJ1-1, with 8 bases fitting TRBD1. This CDR3 comprises 16 residues. The V gene's germline CDR1 is SGHAT and CDR2 FQNNGV. Trimming at V came to 5 bases and at J to 5 bases, leaving 13 bases not matched to a gene. The CDR3 spells CASSPGPRGRGTEAFF. CDR3 nucleotide sequence: TGTGCCAGCAGCCCGGGACCCAGGGGGCGCGGAACTGAAGCTTTCTTT.

The CDR3 DNA follows: TGTGCCAGCAGCCATAGCGGGGGTCCCCCCTACGAGCAGTACTTC. Amino acids: CASSHSGGPPYEQYF. This chain links TRBV5-4 with TRBJ2-7, with TRBD2 matching 9 bases. V shed 4 bases, J shed 2 bases, and the junction held 7 bases outside the gene matches. Germline loops: CDR1 SGHNT, CDR2 YYREEE (reference sequence). The CDR3 length is 15 residues.

The chain carries TRBV2 and TRBJ2-5; a possible D gene is TRBD2 (6 bases). Germline CDR1 is SNHLY and CDR2 is FYNNEI. This CDR3 is 18 amino acids long. Trimming removed 4 bases at V and 3 bases at J, with 24 bases between. The CDR3 is CASSGDWDFGNVEETQYF. The CDR3 DNA sequence: TGTGCCAGCAGTGGAGACTGGGACTTCGGGAACGTGGAAGAGACCCAGTACTTC.

This clone was seen a few times. The chain has TRBV13 and TRBJ2-1; 7 bases match TRBD2. Trimming removed 3 bases from V and 4 bases from J; junction bases left unmatched: 6. Germline CDR1 reads PRHDT; CDR2 reads FYEKMQ (reference sequence). The CDR3 runs 15 residues. CDR3 sequence reads: CASSFPSGRYNEQFF. CDR3 nucleotides: TGTGCCAGCAGCTTTCCTAGCGGAAGGTACAATGAGCAGTTCTTC.

The chain is built from TRBV18 and TRBJ1-1, with 7 bases matching TRBD1. The ends lost 4 bases at V and 1 base at J; junction bases unmatched: 6. Germline CDR1 is KGHSH and CDR2 is LQKENI. The CDR3 is 15 residues long. CDR3 residues: CASSRSDRPNTEAFF. CDR3 nucleotide sequence: TGTGCCAGCTCACGATCGGACAGGCCGAACACTGAAGCTTTCTTT.

The gene calls are TRBV10-1 and TRBJ1-1; D unresolved. CDR3 length: 14 amino acids. In germline, CDR1 is WNHNN, CDR2 SYGVQD (reference sequence). V was clipped by 3 bases and J by 3 bases, with 11 bases between them. CDR3 in amino acids: CASSDDRDHTEAFF. The DNA of the CDR3 is TGCGCCAGCAGTGACGACCGGGATCACACTGAAGCTTTCTTT.

Here the CDR3 DNA reads TGTGCCAGCAGCCAAGAGTTGACTAGCGGGGGCGTTGTGGGGTCCTACGAGCAGTACTTC. Its translation: CASSQELTSGGVVGSYEQYF. The chain links TRBV14 to TRBJ2-7; TRBD2 matches at 12 bases. Germline-derived CDR1 and CDR2 are SGHDN and FVKESK. V gave up 0 bases and J gave up 1 base; unmatched junction bases: 13. CDR3 length equals 20 residues.

The CDR3, as DNA: TGTGCCAGCTGTAGAACAGGGGGTACTGGGCCCCCCTCCAATCAGCCCCAGCATTTT. Protein sequence: CASCRTGGTGPPSNQPQHF. The V and J genes are TRBV28 and TRBJ1-5, with 8 bases that match TRBD1. This CDR3 is 19 amino acids long. In germline, CDR1 is MDHEN, CDR2 SYDVKM. V gave up 8 bases and J gave up 3 bases; unmatched junction bases: 21. Using reference TRBV28 and TRBJ1-5 for the parts outside the CDR3, the full variable domain is DVKVTQSSRYLVKRTGEKVFLECVQDMDHENMFWYRQDPGLGLRLIYFSYDVKMKEKGDIPEGYSVSREKKERFSLILESASTNQTSMYLCASCRTGGTGPPSNQPQHFGDGTRLSIL.